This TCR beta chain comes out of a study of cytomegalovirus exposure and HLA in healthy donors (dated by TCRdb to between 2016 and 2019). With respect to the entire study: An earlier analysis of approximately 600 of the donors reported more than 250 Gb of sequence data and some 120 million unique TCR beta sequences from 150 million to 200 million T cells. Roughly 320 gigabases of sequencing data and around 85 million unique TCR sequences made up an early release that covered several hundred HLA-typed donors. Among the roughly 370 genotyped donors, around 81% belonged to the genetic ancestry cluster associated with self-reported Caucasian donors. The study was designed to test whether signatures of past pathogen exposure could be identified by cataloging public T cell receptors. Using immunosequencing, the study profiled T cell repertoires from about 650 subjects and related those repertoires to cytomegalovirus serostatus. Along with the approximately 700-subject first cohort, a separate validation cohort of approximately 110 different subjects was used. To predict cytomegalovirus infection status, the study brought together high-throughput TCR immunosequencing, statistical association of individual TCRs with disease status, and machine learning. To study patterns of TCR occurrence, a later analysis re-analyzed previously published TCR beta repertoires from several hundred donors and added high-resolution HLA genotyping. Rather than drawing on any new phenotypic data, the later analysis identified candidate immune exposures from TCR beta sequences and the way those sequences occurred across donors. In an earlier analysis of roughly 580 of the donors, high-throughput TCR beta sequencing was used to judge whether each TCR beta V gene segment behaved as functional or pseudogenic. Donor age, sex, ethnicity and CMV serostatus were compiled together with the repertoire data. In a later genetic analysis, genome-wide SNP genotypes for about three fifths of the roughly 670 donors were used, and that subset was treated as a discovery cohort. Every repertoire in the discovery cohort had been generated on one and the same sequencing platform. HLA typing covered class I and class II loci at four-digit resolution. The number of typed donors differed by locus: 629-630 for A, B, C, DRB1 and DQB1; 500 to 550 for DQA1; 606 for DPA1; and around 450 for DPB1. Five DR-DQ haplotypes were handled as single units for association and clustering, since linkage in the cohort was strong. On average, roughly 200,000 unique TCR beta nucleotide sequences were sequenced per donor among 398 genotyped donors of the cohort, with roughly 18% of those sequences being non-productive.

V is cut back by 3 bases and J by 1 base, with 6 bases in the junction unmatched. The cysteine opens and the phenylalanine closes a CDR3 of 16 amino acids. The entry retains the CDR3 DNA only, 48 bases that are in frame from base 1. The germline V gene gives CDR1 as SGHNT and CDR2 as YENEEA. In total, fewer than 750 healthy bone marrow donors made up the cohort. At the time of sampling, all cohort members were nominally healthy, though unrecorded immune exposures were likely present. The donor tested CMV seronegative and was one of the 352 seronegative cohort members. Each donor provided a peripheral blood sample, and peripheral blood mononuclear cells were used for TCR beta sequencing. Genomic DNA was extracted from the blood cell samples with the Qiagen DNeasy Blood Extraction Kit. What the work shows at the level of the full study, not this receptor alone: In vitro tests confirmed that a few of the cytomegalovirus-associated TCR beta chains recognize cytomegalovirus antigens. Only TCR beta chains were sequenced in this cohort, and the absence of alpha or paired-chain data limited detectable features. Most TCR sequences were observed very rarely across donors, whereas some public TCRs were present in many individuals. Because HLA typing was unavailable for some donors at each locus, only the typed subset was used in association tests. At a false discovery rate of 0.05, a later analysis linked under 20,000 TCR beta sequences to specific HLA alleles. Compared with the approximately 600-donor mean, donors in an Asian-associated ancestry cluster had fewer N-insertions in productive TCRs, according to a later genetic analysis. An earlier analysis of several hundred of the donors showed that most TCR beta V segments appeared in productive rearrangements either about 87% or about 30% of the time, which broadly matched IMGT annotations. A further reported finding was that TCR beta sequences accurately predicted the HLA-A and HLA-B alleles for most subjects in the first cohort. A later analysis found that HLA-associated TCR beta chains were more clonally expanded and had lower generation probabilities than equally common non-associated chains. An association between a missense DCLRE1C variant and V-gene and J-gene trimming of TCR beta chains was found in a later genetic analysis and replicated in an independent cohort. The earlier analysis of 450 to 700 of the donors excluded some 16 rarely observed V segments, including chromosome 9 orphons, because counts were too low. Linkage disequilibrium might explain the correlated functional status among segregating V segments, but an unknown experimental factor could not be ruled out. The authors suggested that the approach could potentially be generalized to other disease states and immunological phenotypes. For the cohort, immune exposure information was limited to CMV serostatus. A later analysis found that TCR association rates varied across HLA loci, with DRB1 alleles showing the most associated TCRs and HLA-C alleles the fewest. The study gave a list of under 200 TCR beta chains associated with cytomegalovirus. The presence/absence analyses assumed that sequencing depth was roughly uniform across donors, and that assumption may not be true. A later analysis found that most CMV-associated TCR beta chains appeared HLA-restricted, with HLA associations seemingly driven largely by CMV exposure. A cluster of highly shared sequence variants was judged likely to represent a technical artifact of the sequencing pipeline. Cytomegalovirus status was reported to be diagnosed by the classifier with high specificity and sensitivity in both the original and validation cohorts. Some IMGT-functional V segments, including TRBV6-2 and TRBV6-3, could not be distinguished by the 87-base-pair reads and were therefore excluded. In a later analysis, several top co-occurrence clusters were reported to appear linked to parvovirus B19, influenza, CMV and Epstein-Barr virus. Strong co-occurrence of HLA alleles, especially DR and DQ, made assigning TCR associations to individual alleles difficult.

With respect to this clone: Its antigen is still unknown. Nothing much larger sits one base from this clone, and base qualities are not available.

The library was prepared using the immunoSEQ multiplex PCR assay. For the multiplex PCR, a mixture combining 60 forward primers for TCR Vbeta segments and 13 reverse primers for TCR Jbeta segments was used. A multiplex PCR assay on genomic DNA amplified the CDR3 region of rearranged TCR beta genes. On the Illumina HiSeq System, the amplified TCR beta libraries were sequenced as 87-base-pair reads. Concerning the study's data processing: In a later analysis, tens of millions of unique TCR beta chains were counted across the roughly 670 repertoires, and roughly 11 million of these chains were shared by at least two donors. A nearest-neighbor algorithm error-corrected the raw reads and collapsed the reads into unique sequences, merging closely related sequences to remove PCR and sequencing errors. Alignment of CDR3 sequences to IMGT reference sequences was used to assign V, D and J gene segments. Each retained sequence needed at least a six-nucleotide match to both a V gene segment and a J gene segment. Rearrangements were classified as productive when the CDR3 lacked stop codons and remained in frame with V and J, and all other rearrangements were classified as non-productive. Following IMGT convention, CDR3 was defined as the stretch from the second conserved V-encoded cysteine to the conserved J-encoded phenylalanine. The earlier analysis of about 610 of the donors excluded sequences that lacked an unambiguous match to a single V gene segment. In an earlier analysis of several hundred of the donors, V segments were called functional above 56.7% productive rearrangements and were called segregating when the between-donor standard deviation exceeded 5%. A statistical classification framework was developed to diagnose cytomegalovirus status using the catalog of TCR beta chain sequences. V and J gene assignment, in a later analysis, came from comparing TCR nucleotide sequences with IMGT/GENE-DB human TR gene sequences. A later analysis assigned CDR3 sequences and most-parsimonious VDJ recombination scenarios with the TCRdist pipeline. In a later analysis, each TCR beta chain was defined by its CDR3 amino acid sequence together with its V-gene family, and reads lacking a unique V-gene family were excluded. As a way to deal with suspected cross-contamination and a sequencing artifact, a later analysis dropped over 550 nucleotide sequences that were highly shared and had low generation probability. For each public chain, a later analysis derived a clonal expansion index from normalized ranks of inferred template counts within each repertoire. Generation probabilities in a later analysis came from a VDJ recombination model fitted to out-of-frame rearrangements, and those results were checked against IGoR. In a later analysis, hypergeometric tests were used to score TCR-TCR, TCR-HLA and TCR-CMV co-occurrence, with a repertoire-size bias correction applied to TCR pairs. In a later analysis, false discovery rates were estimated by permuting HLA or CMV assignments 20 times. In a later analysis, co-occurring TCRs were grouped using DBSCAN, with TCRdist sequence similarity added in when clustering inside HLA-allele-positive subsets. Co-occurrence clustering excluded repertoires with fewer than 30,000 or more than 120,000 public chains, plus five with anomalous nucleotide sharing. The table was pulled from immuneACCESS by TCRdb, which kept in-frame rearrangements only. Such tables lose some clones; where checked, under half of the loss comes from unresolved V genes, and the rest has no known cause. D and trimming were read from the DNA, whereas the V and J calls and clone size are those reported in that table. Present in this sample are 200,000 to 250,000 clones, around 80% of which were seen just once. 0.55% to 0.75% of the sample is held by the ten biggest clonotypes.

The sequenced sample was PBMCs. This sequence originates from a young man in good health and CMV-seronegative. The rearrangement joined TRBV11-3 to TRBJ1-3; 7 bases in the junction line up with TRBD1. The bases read TGTGCCAGCAGCTTGCGCGGGACAGTATCTGGAAACACCATATATTTT. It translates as CASSLRGTVSGNTIYF.